Listed below are T cell receptor beta chains from one sample, sequenced in a study of blood T cell repertoires in COVID-19. Assay used: immunoSEQ multiplex PCR; TCRdb lists only in-frame clones, some missing. Of 150,000 to 200,000 clones in the sample, 80% to 85% were seen once. Sequenced input: PBMCs or T cells enriched from blood (not recorded which). All receptors derive from a woman aged 45-59 years who had recovered from COVID-19. CDR3s include the opening cysteine and the closing phenylalanine or tryptophan. A D gene is named only where the DNA matches it firmly. Where a row states a size, it is once, few, many or the class of an expanded clone; other rows omit it.

J,V,size,D,CDR3,DNA
TRBJ1-1,TRBV27,NA,NA,CASSLRGFTEAFF,TGTGCCAGCAGTCTTCGGGGTTTCACTGAAGCTTTCTTT
TRBJ1-2,TRBV5-1,NA,NA,CASSLAFWSGNHSNYGYTF,TGCGCCAGCAGCTTGGCCTTTTGGTCAGGGAACCATTCTAACTATGGCTACACCTTC
TRBJ1-6,TRBV5-1,NA,TRBD1,CASSSRGQGVSPLHF,TGCGCCAGCAGTTCCCGAGGACAGGGGGTTTCACCCCTCCACTTT
TRBJ1-5,TRBV7-2,NA,TRBD1,CASSSRTGGLRDQPQHF,TGTGCCAGCAGCTCCAGGACAGGGGGCTTAAGGGATCAGCCCCAGCATTTT
TRBJ1-1,TRBV6-5,NA,NA,CASTRHLNTEAFF,TGTGCCAGCACCAGACACCTGAACACTGAAGCTTTCTTT
TRBJ2-2,TRBV2,NA,TRBD2,CASALAGVGELFF,TGTGCCAGCGCCCTAGCGGGAGTCGGGGAGCTGTTTTTT
TRBJ2-1,TRBV19,NA,NA,CASRIGLNEQFF,TGTGCCAGTAGGATAGGACTTAATGAGCAGTTCTTC
TRBJ2-7,TRBV4-1,NA,NA,CASSQEGLGGPYEQYF,TGCGCCAGCAGCCAAGAGGGGTTGGGAGGTCCCTACGAGCAGTACTTC
TRBJ1-5,TRBV2,once,TRBD1,CASSELFRADRGRVQPQHF,TGTGCCAGCAGTGAGCTTTTCCGGGCAGACAGGGGGAGAGTACAGCCCCAGCATTTT
TRBJ1-2,TRBV28,NA,NA,CASSLRRIYGYTF,TGTGCCAGCAGTTTACGGCGGATCTATGGCTACACCTTC
TRBJ2-7,TRBV7-2,NA,NA,CASSLLSLSYEQYF,TGTGCCAGCAGCTTACTATCCTTAAGCTACGAGCAGTACTTC
TRBJ1-2,TRBV7-2,NA,TRBD1,CASSLIPGGGGYTF,TGTGCCAGCAGCTTAATTCCAGGGGGAGGTGGCTACACCTTC
TRBJ1-2,TRBV28,NA,TRBD1,CASIPGTDYGYTF,TGTGCCAGCATCCCCGGGACAGACTATGGCTACACCTTC
TRBJ2-4,TRBV13,NA,TRBD1,CASSLTGGAGNIQYF,TGTGCCAGCAGCCTGACAGGGGGCGCGGGAAACATTCAGTACTTC
TRBJ2-5,TRBV28,NA,NA,CASSSGGLGQETQYF,TGTGCCAGCAGTTCCGGGGGACTTGGGCAAGAGACCCAGTACTTC
TRBJ1-3,TRBV9,few,NA,CASSVGPGDTIYF,TGTGCCAGCAGCGTAGGCCCAGGGGACACCATATATTTT
TRBJ1-5,TRBV27,NA,NA,CASRRYGVGTFTGNQPQHF,TGTGCCAGCAGACGTTATGGGGTGGGGACTTTCACCGGGAATCAGCCCCAGCATTTT
TRBJ1-3,TRBV5-4,NA,NA,CASSTGGSGNTIYF,TGTGCCAGCAGCACGGGGGGCTCTGGAAACACCATATATTTT
TRBJ2-7,TRBV7-8,NA,TRBD1,CASTLQGVGYEQYF,TGTGCCAGCACCCTTCAGGGGGTTGGCTACGAGCAGTACTTC
TRBJ2-5,TRBV11-3,NA,TRBD2,CASSLGGGLAEETQYF,TGTGCCAGCAGCTTAGGCGGCGGGCTAGCGGAAGAGACCCAGTACTTC
TRBJ2-6,TRBV27,NA,NA,CASSGYRQSGANVLTF,TGTGCCAGCAGTGGCTACAGACAGTCTGGGGCCAACGTCCTGACTTTC
TRBJ2-3,TRBV9,NA,NA,CASSGGTYTQYF,TGTGCCAGCAGCGGCGGGACCTATACGCAGTATTTT
TRBJ2-3,TRBV2,NA,TRBD1,CASSPNAPGQGLNTQYF,TGTGCCAGCAGCCCTAACGCTCCGGGACAGGGGTTGAATACGCAGTATTTT
TRBJ2-3,TRBV19,NA,NA,CASSIQDNRPDTQYF,TGTGCCAGTAGTATACAGGACAATCGGCCGGATACGCAGTATTTT
TRBJ2-3,TRBV9,NA,TRBD2,CASSGPLPGGWDTQYF,TGTGCCAGCAGCGGACCACTTCCGGGGGGGTGGGATACGCAGTATTTT
TRBJ2-1,TRBV4-3,NA,NA,CASGGRYNEQFF,TGCGCCAGTGGGGGCAGATACAATGAGCAGTTCTTC
TRBJ2-7,TRBV7-2,NA,TRBD1,CASSLADRGPYEQYF,TGTGCCAGCAGCTTAGCGGACAGGGGCCCCTACGAGCAGTACTTC
TRBJ2-3,TRBV4-3,NA,TRBD2,CASSQDFSGGRGDTQYF,TGCGCCAGCAGCCAAGATTTCTCGGGAGGAAGGGGAGATACGCAGTATTTT
TRBJ2-2,TRBV5-1,NA,NA,CASSLIPSGGELFF,TGCGCCAGCAGCTTGATTCCTTCGGGCGGGGAGCTGTTTTTT
TRBJ1-5,TRBV6-5,NA,NA,CASNLLGGTQPQHF,TGTGCCAGCAACCTATTAGGGGGAACTCAGCCCCAGCATTTT
TRBJ1-1,TRBV11-2,NA,NA,CASSSSPQGATEAFF,TGTGCCAGCAGCTCATCCCCACAGGGCGCCACTGAAGCTTTCTTT
TRBJ2-6,TRBV6-6,NA,NA,CASRGQSGANVLTF,TGTGCCAGCAGGGGACAATCTGGGGCCAACGTCCTGACTTTC
TRBJ2-7,TRBV10-3,NA,TRBD2,CAISRETSRSYEQYF,TGTGCCATCAGTCGTGAGACTAGCAGGTCCTACGAGCAGTACTTC
TRBJ2-7,TRBV2,NA,NA,CASSEADNPYEQYF,TGTGCCAGCAGTGAAGCGGACAATCCCTACGAGCAGTACTTC
TRBJ2-1,TRBV5-4,NA,TRBD2,CASSTRLAGTYNEQFF,TGTGCCAGCAGCACTCGACTAGCGGGGACATACAATGAGCAGTTCTTC
TRBJ1-4,TRBV2,NA,NA,CASSSFEKLFF,TGTGCCAGCAGCTCCTTTGAAAAACTGTTTTTT
TRBJ2-5,TRBV28,NA,NA,CASSLAGPYEETQYF,TGTGCCAGCAGTTTGGCGGGACCCTACGAAGAGACCCAGTACTTC
TRBJ2-3,TRBV5-1,NA,NA,CASSLGEIYTDTQYF,TGCGCCAGCAGCTTGGGAGAAATCTACACAGATACGCAGTATTTT